Listed below are T cell receptor beta chains from one sample, sequenced in a study of blood T cell repertoires in COVID-19. Sequenced by immunoSEQ multiplex PCR; TCRdb stores in-frame clones only, minus some. The table records around 250,000 clones, around 84% of them present only once. The sequencing sample was made of peripheral blood. All receptors derive from a woman aged 40 to 49 who had recovered from COVID-19. Each CDR3 is given with its conserved first and last residue. Each record gives: clone size, V gene, D gene, J gene, CDR3 protein, CDR3 DNA. A D gene is named only where the DNA matches it firmly. Rows give clone size only sometimes, using once, few, many, or a class for an expanded clone.

>once|TRBV19|.|TRBJ1-5
CASSIDNSDQPQHF
TGTGCCAGTAGTATAGACAACTCGGATCAGCCCCAGCATTTT
>.|TRBV5-6|.|TRBJ1-3
CASSPTSSGNTIYF
TGTGCCAGCAGCCCGACTAGCTCTGGAAACACCATATATTTT
>.|TRBV24-1|.|TRBJ2-2
CATSPGHLPLNTGELFF
TGTGCCACCAGTCCGGGACACCTTCCATTGAACACCGGGGAGCTGTTTTTT
>.|TRBV13|TRBD1|TRBJ2-7
CASSLGQGPYEQYF
TGTGCCAGCAGCTTGGGACAGGGTCCCTACGAGCAGTACTTC
>.|TRBV5-1|TRBD1|TRBJ1-1
CASSTTPIPTGMNTEAFF
TGCGCCAGCAGCACGACGCCGATTCCGACAGGGATGAACACTGAAGCTTTCTTT
>once|TRBV29-1|.|TRBJ2-1
CSVLPGYNEQFF
TGCAGCGTTTTACCGGGCTACAATGAGCAGTTCTTC
>.|TRBV19|.|TRBJ1-5
CATGTSNRGQPQHF
TGTGCCACCGGCACCTCCAATCGGGGTCAGCCCCAGCATTTT
>.|TRBV5-1|.|TRBJ1-1
CASSLGQQNTEAFF
TGCGCCAGCAGCTTAGGACAGCAGAACACTGAAGCTTTCTTT
>.|TRBV11-1|TRBD1|TRBJ2-1
CASSLGQGGSYNEQFF
TGTGCCAGCAGCTTAGGACAGGGGGGGTCCTACAATGAGCAGTTCTTC
>.|TRBV5-6|.|TRBJ2-7
CASSVQPGLASYEQYF
TGTGCCAGCAGCGTACAGCCGGGACTGGCCTCCTACGAGCAGTACTTC
>.|TRBV10-3|TRBD1|TRBJ2-6
CAIGDSRSGANVLTF
TGTGCCATCGGGGACAGTCGCTCTGGGGCCAACGTCCTGACTTTC
>.|TRBV6-1|TRBD1|TRBJ2-1
CASSETGTGEQFF
TGTGCCAGCAGTGAAACCGGGACAGGGGAGCAGTTCTTC
>.|TRBV5-1|.|TRBJ2-7
CASSLPGMPPSYEQYF
TGCGCCAGCAGCTTGCCCGGGATGCCCCCTTCCTACGAGCAGTACTTC
>.|TRBV15|.|TRBJ2-6
CATSRDHVRGSGANVLTF
TGTGCCACCAGCAGAGATCATGTTCGAGGGTCTGGGGCCAACGTCCTGACTTTC
>.|TRBV6-5|TRBD1|TRBJ1-2
CASSKGQGLGYTF
TGTGCCAGCAGCAAGGGACAGGGACTCGGCTACACCTTC
>few|TRBV6-5|TRBD1|TRBJ2-7
CASSYSGTGDGEQYF
TGTGCCAGCAGTTACTCCGGGACAGGGGATGGCGAGCAGTACTTC
>.|TRBV11-1|.|TRBJ1-1
CASSYNQGITEAFF
TGTGCCAGCAGCTATAACCAGGGAATCACTGAAGCTTTCTTT
>.|TRBV7-2|.|TRBJ2-7
CASSLVYENEQYF
TGTGCCAGCAGCTTAGTCTACGAGAACGAGCAGTACTTC
>.|TRBV5-1|.|TRBJ1-1
CASSPPRPPFTEAFF
TGCGCCAGCAGCCCGCCGCGCCCCCCGTTCACTGAAGCTTTCTTT
>.|TRBV6-2/TRBV6-3|TRBD1|TRBJ2-7
CASSRDRNYEQYF
TGTGCCAGCAGCCGGGACAGAAACTACGAGCAGTACTTC
>once|TRBV7-2|TRBD2|TRBJ2-1
CASSLVAGGEDEQFF
TGTGCCAGCAGCTTAGTCGCGGGGGGCGAGGATGAGCAGTTCTTC
>.|TRBV30|TRBD1|TRBJ1-4
CAWRKGAANEKLFF
TGTGCCTGGAGGAAGGGGGCAGCTAATGAAAAACTGTTTTTT
>.|TRBV18|.|TRBJ1-6
CASRKEGLYSPLHF
TGTGCCAGCCGGAAGGAGGGATTGTATTCACCCCTCCACTTT
>.|TRBV19|.|TRBJ2-7
CASSIRHRGGYEQYF
TGTGCCAGTAGTATACGGCACAGGGGGGGCTACGAGCAGTACTTC
>many|TRBV5-4|.|TRBJ2-6
CASSLGLGRSGANVLTF
TGTGCCAGCAGCTTGGGGCTGGGCCGCTCTGGGGCCAACGTCCTGACTTTC
>.|TRBV6-6|TRBD1|TRBJ1-1
CASSPQGALGNTEAFF
TGTGCCAGCAGTCCACAGGGGGCCCTGGGAAACACTGAAGCTTTCTTT
>.|TRBV9|.|TRBJ2-7
CASSVGEYLSEQYF
TGTGCCAGCAGCGTAGGGGAGTATCTTTCCGAGCAGTACTTC
>.|TRBV7-2|TRBD1|TRBJ1-2
CASSQTGKHGYTF
TGTGCCAGCAGCCAGACAGGGAAGCATGGCTACACCTTC
>.|TRBV28|.|TRBJ1-5
CASRDFDKYNQPQHF
TGTGCCAGCAGAGATTTCGACAAGTACAATCAGCCCCAGCATTTT
>.|TRBV6-5|TRBD1|TRBJ2-5
CASSYRQGRQETQYF
TGTGCCAGCAGTTACAGACAGGGACGTCAAGAGACCCAGTACTTC
>.|TRBV4-2|TRBD2|TRBJ2-2
CASSQDGGAVGELFF
TGTGCCAGCAGCCAAGACGGGGGGGCCGTCGGGGAGCTGTTTTTT
>.|TRBV30|.|TRBJ1-5
CAWSPTSNQPQHF
TGTGCCTGGAGCCCTACTAGCAATCAGCCCCAGCATTTT
>.|TRBV5-6|.|TRBJ2-5
CASSHDSKETQYF
TGTGCCAGCAGCCACGACTCAAAAGAGACCCAGTACTTC
>.|TRBV5-4|.|TRBJ2-7
CASIPRPGNKDEQYF
TGTGCCAGCATCCCCCGTCCGGGGAATAAAGACGAGCAGTACTTC
>.|TRBV6-6|TRBD1|TRBJ2-7
CASSHGQGAYEQYF
TGTGCCAGCAGCCACGGACAGGGGGCCTACGAGCAGTACTTC
>.|TRBV24-1|.|TRBJ2-5
CATSPYEGRGRETQYF
TGTGCCACCAGTCCATATGAGGGCAGGGGAAGAGAGACCCAGTACTTC